Below, one T cell receptor (beta chain) is given with its context. This sample was taken from a study of blood T cells in healthy people across ages. The CDR3 contains 13 residues. Germline loops: CDR1 MGHDK, CDR2 SYGVNS. Trimming shortened V by 6 bases and J by 7 bases, and 15 bases separated the two germline ends. Next came a second PCR, run for roughly 6 to 11 cycles, which used a sample-barcoded 5' primer along with a J-beta primer mix. Each cDNA molecule received a tag from a template-switch adaptor that had 12 random nucleotides. TCRdb reanalysed the 5' RACE reads using MiXCR and keeps one entry per CDR3 protein. There are about 640,000 distinct CDR3 sequences in the sample; about 53% occur only once, and 30% to 45% lies in the top ten.

The chain carries TRBV25-1 and TRBJ1-2, with D possibly TRBD1 on 5 matching bases. The TCR was taken from a man in his sixties in good health. The sample was blood. DNA of the CDR3: TGTGCCAGCAGGCCATCGGGTAGGGGTGGCTACACCTTC. Translated, it gives CASRPSGRGGYTF.